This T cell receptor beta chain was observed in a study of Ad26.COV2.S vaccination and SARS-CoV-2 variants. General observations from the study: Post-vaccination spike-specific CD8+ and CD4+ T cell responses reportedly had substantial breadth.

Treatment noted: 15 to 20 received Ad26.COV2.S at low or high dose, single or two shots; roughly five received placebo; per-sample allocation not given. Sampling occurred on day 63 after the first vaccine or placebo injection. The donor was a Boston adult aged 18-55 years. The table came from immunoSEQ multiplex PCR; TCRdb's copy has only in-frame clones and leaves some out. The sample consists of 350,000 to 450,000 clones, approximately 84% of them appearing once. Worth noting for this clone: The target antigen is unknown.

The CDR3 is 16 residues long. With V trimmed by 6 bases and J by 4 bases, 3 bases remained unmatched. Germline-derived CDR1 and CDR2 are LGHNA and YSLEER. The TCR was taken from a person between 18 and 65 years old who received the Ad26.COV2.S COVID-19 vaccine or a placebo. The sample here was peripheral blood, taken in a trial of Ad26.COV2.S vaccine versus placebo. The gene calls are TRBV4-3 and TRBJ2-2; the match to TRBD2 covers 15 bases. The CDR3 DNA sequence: TGCGCCAGCAGTTGGGGACTAGCGGGAGGCACCGGGGAGCTGTTTTTT. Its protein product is CASSWGLAGGTGELFF.